A selection of T cell receptor beta chains follows, all from one sample in a study of blood T cell repertoires in COVID-19. Repertoires were generated with immunoSEQ multiplex PCR, while TCRdb's copy carries only in-frame clones and drops some. This table has about 480,000 clones, roughly 89% appearing once. The specimen was peripheral blood. These receptors came from a woman aged 45-60 years with COVID-19, enrolled during active disease. Both conserved end residues are part of each CDR3. Fields, in order: D gene, clone size, V gene, J gene, CDR3 DNA, CDR3 protein. A D gene is named only where the DNA matches it firmly. Not every row has a clone size; where given, it reads once, few, many or a size class.

d_gene: .; abundance: .; v_gene: TRBV6-1; j_gene: TRBJ1-2; CDR3nt: TGTGCCAGCAGTGAACGCCAATTCAGGGGAACCCGATATGGCTACACCTTC; CDR3aa: CASSERQFRGTRYGYTF
d_gene: TRBD1; abundance: few; v_gene: TRBV19; j_gene: TRBJ1-5; CDR3nt: TGTGCCAGTAGTACTTGGACAGGGGGCAATCAGCCCCAGCATTTT; CDR3aa: CASSTWTGGNQPQHF
d_gene: .; abundance: once; v_gene: TRBV10-2; j_gene: TRBJ2-5; CDR3nt: TGCGCCAGCAGCACCCCCCTCGACGGGGGGCTGCAAGAGACCCAGTACTTC; CDR3aa: CASSTPLDGGLQETQYF
d_gene: .; abundance: .; v_gene: TRBV9; j_gene: TRBJ1-1; CDR3nt: TGTGCCAGCAGCTATTCGGTGTCGGACACTGAAGCTTTCTTT; CDR3aa: CASSYSVSDTEAFF
d_gene: TRBD1; abundance: .; v_gene: TRBV6-5; j_gene: TRBJ2-7; CDR3nt: TGTGCCAGCAGTTCGACAGGGGGAAAGTACGAGCAGTACTTC; CDR3aa: CASSSTGGKYEQYF
d_gene: .; abundance: .; v_gene: TRBV6-1; j_gene: TRBJ2-7; CDR3nt: TGTGCCAGCAGTGAAGCGCAGTCCCGCAAGCAGTACTTC; CDR3aa: CASSEAQSRKQYF
d_gene: .; abundance: .; v_gene: TRBV6-4; j_gene: TRBJ1-6; CDR3nt: TGTGCCAGCAGTGACCAGGGAATGGGGCTCAATTCACCCCTCCACTTT; CDR3aa: CASSDQGMGLNSPLHF
d_gene: TRBD1; abundance: .; v_gene: TRBV28; j_gene: TRBJ2-7; CDR3nt: TGTGCCATCTCCCCCGGACAGGTTTTCCCTGGACAGGTTTTCTCCTACGAGCAGTACTTC; CDR3aa: CAISPGQVFPGQVFSYEQYF
d_gene: TRBD2; abundance: .; v_gene: TRBV27; j_gene: TRBJ2-1; CDR3nt: TGTGCCAGCAGTTTAGGGACTAGCGGGGGGGATGAGCAGTTCTTC; CDR3aa: CASSLGTSGGDEQFF
d_gene: TRBD1; abundance: once; v_gene: TRBV7-9; j_gene: TRBJ1-3; CDR3nt: TGTGCCAGCAGCTTAGGGCGTCCGGGACAGATCTCTGGAAACACCATATATTTT; CDR3aa: CASSLGRPGQISGNTIYF